This T cell receptor (beta chain) was profiled in a study of CD8+CD57+ T cells in acquired aplastic anemia. Study context: The DNA of sorted CD4+ and CD8+ cells averaged around 3 ug. General study results and limits: A set of more than 25 CD8+ CDR3 sequences was shared between patients and controls, and these sequences appeared highly expressed in patients.

CDR3 and TCR beta VDJ profiling relied on genomic DNA as the template. TCRdb reanalysed the reads using MiXCR and keeps one entry per CDR3 protein. The table records roughly 100,000 distinct CDR3 sequences, around 68% of them present only once. Deletions cut 5 bases from V and 6 bases from J, with 25 bases between. The CDR3 consists of 18 residues. The germline gives CDR1 KGHDR, CDR2 SFDVKD. Patients sequenced had flow cytometry evidence of CD8+CD57+ cell expansion. All participating patients were living with severe acquired aplastic anemia. Prior therapy had not been administered to any patient at the time of blood sampling. This clonotype was seen a handful of times. Its target is not known.

The chain combines TRBV24-1 with TRBJ2-1; possibly TRBD2 for D (7 bases). The sample comprised sorted CD4+, CD8+, or CD8+CD57+ T cells (not recorded which) from PBMCs. The receptor was isolated from a human donor with aplastic anemia. The CDR3: CATSGGLQGGGWSNEQFF. The CDR3 DNA reads as TGTGCCACCAGTGGGGGACTACAAGGGGGGGGATGGTCCAATGAGCAGTTCTTC.